Sequencing of this TCR beta chain was carried out in a study of T cell responses to AZD1222 COVID-19 vaccine. Trimming took 4 bases from V and 0 from J, leaving 9 bases between them. The germline CDR1 and CDR2 sequences are KGHDR and SFDVKD. This CDR3 is built from 14 residues. This clone was detected once. Assay used: immunoSEQ multiplex PCR; TCRdb lists only in-frame clones, some missing. The top ten clones hold roughly 6.2% of a sample with about 150,000 clones, 90% of them seen once. This TCR derives from an adult who received the AZD1222 COVID-19 vaccine. This sample comprised peripheral blood, obtained 28 days after the second AZD1222 dose. The gene calls are TRBV24-1 and TRBJ2-7, with D perhaps matching TRBD2 (6 bases). CDR3 sequence: CATSDPGGSYEQYF. CDR3 bases: TGTGCCACCAGTGACCCCGGGGGCTCCTACGAGCAGTACTTC.